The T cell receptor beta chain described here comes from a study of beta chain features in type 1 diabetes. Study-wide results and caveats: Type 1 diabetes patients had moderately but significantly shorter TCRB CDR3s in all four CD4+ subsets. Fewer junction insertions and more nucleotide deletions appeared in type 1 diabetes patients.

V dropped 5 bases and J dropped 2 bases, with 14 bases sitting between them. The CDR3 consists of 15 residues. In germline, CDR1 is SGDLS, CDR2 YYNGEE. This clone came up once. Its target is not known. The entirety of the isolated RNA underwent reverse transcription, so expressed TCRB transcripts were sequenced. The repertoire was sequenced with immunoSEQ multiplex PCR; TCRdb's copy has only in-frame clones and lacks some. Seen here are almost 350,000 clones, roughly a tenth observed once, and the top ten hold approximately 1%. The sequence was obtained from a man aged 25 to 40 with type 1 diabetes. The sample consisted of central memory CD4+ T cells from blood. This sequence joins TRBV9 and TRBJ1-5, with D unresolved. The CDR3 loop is CASSQAGVGNQPQHF. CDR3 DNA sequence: TGTGCCAGCAGTCAAGCCGGGGTGGGCAATCAGCCCCAGCATTTT.